This T cell receptor beta chain was recovered during a study of blood T cell repertoires in COVID-19. TCRdb keeps only in-frame clones here, not all; method: immunoSEQ multiplex PCR. The sample records 380,000 or so clones, approximately 86% being singletons. Seattle-derived patients entered the study during active infection and were followed longitudinally. This clone turned up a few times. V dropped 8 bases and J dropped 0; count of bases not matched to a gene: 4. CDR1 is SGHTA and CDR2 is FQGNSA in the germline V gene. This CDR3 spans 14 amino acids. This rearrangement joins TRBV7-2 to TRBJ1-5; 7 bases are a match to TRBD1. Sequencing was carried out using peripheral blood. This TCR was recovered from a woman aged 60-75 years with COVID-19, enrolled during active disease. The DNA of the CDR3 is TGTGCCAGCGGGACAGCGTATAGCAATCAGCCCCAGCATTTT. As protein: CASGTAYSNQPQHF.